The source of this T cell receptor (beta chain) is a study of blood T cell repertoires in COVID-19. One Seattle source followed patients from active infection through their disease course. The CDR3 is 14 residues long. Trimming took 6 bases from V and 7 from J, leaving 19 bases between them. The germline V gene encodes CDR1 MNHEY and CDR2 SMNVEV (reference sequence). Method: immunoSEQ multiplex PCR; TCRdb's copy keeps in-frame clones and lacks some. In the table there are roughly 200,000 clones, under 90% of which are singletons. The V gene is TRBV27, the J gene TRBJ2-7, with D perhaps matching TRBD2 (5 bases). Sequencing was performed on peripheral blood. This receptor was obtained from an elderly woman with COVID-19, enrolled during active disease. The CDR3 is CASSRRLGSGEQYF. DNA of the CDR3: TGTGCCAGCAGCCGTCGTTTAGGGTCGGGGGAGCAGTACTTC.